Below, one TCR beta chain is given with its context. Being one base from a much bigger clone, this may be a read error. This CDR3 has 15 residues. CDR1 is SGHTA, CDR2 FQGNSA, per germline. The sample originates from a study of T cell repertoires in cytomegalovirus infection. TCRdb reprocessed the reads via MiXCR and lists one record per CDR3 protein. The table shows around 550,000 distinct CDR3 sequences, with around a quarter occurring only once. The receptor was isolated from a human donor in good health (CMV status not recorded). Some clones in this sample may be carry-over from other donors' samples. This chain uses TRBV7-2 with TRBJ1-1, with D possibly matching TRBD1 (6 bases). Sequencing was performed on PBMCs. The CDR3 DNA is TGTGCCGGCAGCTTAGCAGGACAGCGGAACACTGAAGCTTTCTTT. It is translated as CAGSLAGQRNTEAFF.